The next 8 T cell receptor beta chains were all read from a single sample in a study of cytomegalovirus exposure and HLA in healthy donors. Researchers ran the PCR with 60 Vbeta and 13 Jbeta primers. Profiled with immunoSEQ multiplex PCR; TCRdb holds only in-frame clones, not every one. The sample records about 170,000 clones, over 70% being singletons. Sequencing used PBMCs. Receptors were obtained from a woman aged 50 to 65 in good health and CMV-seropositive.

The chain is built from TRBV6-5 and TRBJ2-7, with D maybe TRBD2 (5 bases). The CDR3 spans 13 residues. The germline V and J ends were trimmed by 4 bases and 1 base, with 8 bases remaining between them. The germline V gene has CDR1 MNHEY and CDR2 SVGAGI. CDR3 region: CASSWPGSYEQYF. CDR3 nucleotide sequence: TGTGCCAGCAGTTGGCCGGGGTCCTACGAGCAGTACTTC.

The chain employs TRBV5-5 and TRBJ1-3, with 7 bases matching TRBD1. The length of the CDR3 is 15 residues. From germline, CDR1 is SGHKS and CDR2 YYEKEE (reference sequence). V trimming: 4 bases; J trimming: 4 bases; junction bases outside the gene matches: 8. This CDR3 is CASSLRGVPGNTIYF. CDR3 coding DNA: TGTGCCAGCAGCCTCAGGGGGGTTCCCGGAAACACCATATATTTT.

This clone is a singleton in its sample. V gene TRBV14 combines with J gene TRBJ1-1, with D unresolved. V shed 4 bases and J shed 3 bases, with 9 bases lying between them. The CDR3 runs to 13 residues. Germline CDR1 and CDR2: SGHDN and FVKESK. CDR3 in amino acids: CASSRARDTEAFF. As DNA, the CDR3 is TGTGCCAGCAGCCGGGCGAGGGACACTGAAGCTTTCTTT.

With regard to this clone: The junction departs from germline at one end; a sequencing error may be responsible. The chain joins TRBV18 to TRBJ2-6, with D possibly TRBD1 on 6 matching bases. This CDR3 has 20 residues. The germline V gene has CDR1 KGHSH and CDR2 LQKENI. CDR3 sequence (DNA): TGTGCCAGCTCACCACGGTTGTCTACCACAGGGTTCTCTGGGGCCAACGGCCTGACTTTC. Translated: CASSPRLSTTGFSGANGLTF.

The rearrangement uses TRBV4-3 and TRBJ2-3; 13 nucleotides line up with TRBD2. V shed 1 base, J shed 5 bases, and the junction held 15 bases outside the gene matches. This CDR3 region has 20 residues. The germline V gene has CDR1 LGHNA and CDR2 YSLEER. CDR3 region: CASSQAHTTGLAGEEDTQYF. CDR3 DNA sequence: TGCGCCAGCAGCCAAGCCCACACCACAGGACTAGCGGGAGAGGAAGATACGCAGTATTTT.

The V and J genes are TRBV7-3 and TRBJ2-3, with TRBD2 matching over 8 bases. The germline V gene encodes CDR1 SGHTA and CDR2 FQGTGA. The CDR3 sequence is 14 residues long. The junction had 6 bases not matched to a gene; V was cut back by 5 bases and J by 5 bases. CDR3 protein: CASSPGTRKDTQYF. The CDR3 DNA reads as TGTGCCAGCAGCCCTGGGACTAGGAAAGATACGCAGTATTTT.

This chain uses TRBV27 with TRBJ2-3; 13 bases agree with TRBD2. Looked up from germline, CDR1 is MNHEY and CDR2 is SMNVEV (reference sequence). The CDR3 is 16 residues long. The junction had 6 bases not matched to a gene; V was cut back by 5 bases and J by 4 bases. CDR3 sequence reads: CASSLGLAGPSDTQYF. The DNA for the CDR3 is TGTGCCAGCAGTCTGGGACTAGCGGGGCCCTCAGATACGCAGTATTTT.

The table lists this clone with a few counts. The V call is TRBV5-1, the J call TRBJ2-3; the D gene is possibly TRBD1 (5 bases). The CDR3 totals 16 residues. V was cut by 1 base and J by 1 base, with 13 bases left in between. Germline V gene lookup returns CDR1 SGHRS and CDR2 YFSETQ. Here the CDR3 reads CASSLNDVGGTDTQYF. Here the CDR3 DNA reads TGCGCCAGCAGCTTGAACGACGTAGGGGGCACAGATACGCAGTATTTT.